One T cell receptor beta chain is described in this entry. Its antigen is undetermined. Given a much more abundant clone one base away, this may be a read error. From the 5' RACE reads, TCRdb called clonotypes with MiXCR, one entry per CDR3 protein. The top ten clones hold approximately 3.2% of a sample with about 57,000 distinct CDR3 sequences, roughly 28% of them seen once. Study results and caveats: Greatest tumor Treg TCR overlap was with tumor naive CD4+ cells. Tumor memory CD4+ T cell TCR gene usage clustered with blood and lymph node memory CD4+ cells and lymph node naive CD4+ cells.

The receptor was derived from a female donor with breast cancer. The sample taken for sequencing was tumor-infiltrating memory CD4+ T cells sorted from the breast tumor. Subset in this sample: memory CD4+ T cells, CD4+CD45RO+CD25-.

As DNA, the CDR3 is TGTGCCAGCGACACAGGGGCATCTCAGCCCCAGCATTTT. It translates to CASDTGASQPQHF. This rearrangement joins TRBV6-2 or TRBV6-3 to TRBJ1-5; TRBD1 matches 7 bases. The ends lost 8 bases at V and 6 bases at J; junction bases unmatched: 7. Germline V gene lookup returns CDR1 MNHEY and CDR2 SVGEGT. The CDR3 runs 13 residues.